Presented here are 24 T cell receptor beta chains from one specimen sequenced in a study of blood T cell repertoires in COVID-19. TCRdb keeps only in-frame clones here, not all; method: immunoSEQ multiplex PCR. Here the sample spans about 85,000 clones, around 91% being singletons. What was sequenced was peripheral blood. These receptors originate from a woman over 75 with active or convalescent COVID-19.

The V and J genes are TRBV25-1 and TRBJ2-1; 7 bases line up with TRBD2. This CDR3 has 15 residues. Germline V lookup: CDR1 MGHDK, CDR2 SYGVNS. J gave up 6 bases and V 1 base, and 6 bases lay outside the gene matches. The CDR3, as DNA: TGTGCCAGCAGTGAATGGAACGGGAGGTCCAATGAGCAGTTCTTC. This sequence encodes CASSEWNGRSNEQFF.

The chain is built from TRBV9 and TRBJ2-7; TRBD2 aligns across 7 bases. In germline, CDR1 is SGDLS, CDR2 YYNGEE. Trimming removed 1 base from V and 5 bases from J; junction bases left unmatched: 6. The CDR3 sequence is 14 residues long. The CDR3 sequence is CASSVTSGNHEQYF. The CDR3 DNA follows: TGTGCCAGCAGCGTAACCAGCGGGAACCACGAGCAGTACTTC.

The CDR3 DNA sequence: TGTGCCAGTAGTATAGGGACAGGGTATGGCTACACCTTC. Residues: CASSIGTGYGYTF. This rearrangement joins TRBV19 to TRBJ1-2; 8 bases are a match to TRBD1. CDR1 is LNHDA, CDR2 SQIVND, per germline (reference sequence). CDR3 length equals 13 residues. The ends lost 1 base at V and 5 bases at J; junction bases unmatched: 0.

This rearrangement joins TRBV28 to TRBJ2-5; a weak D match, TRBD2 (7 bases). The CDR3 is made up of 13 amino acids. V lost 10 bases and J 4 bases, leaving 16 bases between the germline ends. Germline V gives CDR1 MDHEN, CDR2 SYDVKM. For the CDR3, the DNA is TGTGCCACCCTAGGGGGGGTTCTAGAGACCCAGTACTTC. It translates to CATLGGVLETQYF.

J is TRBJ2-1 and V is TRBV10-3; 7 bases align to TRBD2. The CDR3 covers 17 residues. Germline V gene data show CDR1 as ENHRY and CDR2 as SYGVKD. Trimming cost V 3 bases and J 6 bases; bases outside gene matches: 14. CDR3 protein: CAISDPRRAGASNEQFF. DNA for the CDR3: TGTGCCATCAGTGACCCGAGGAGGGCGGGAGCGTCCAATGAGCAGTTCTTC.

The J gene is TRBJ2-7, the V gene TRBV27; 13 bases are shared with TRBD2. The germline gives CDR1 MNHEY, CDR2 SMNVEV (reference sequence). V dropped 5 bases and J dropped 6; count of bases not matched to a gene: 4. This CDR3 is built from 14 residues. CDR3: CASSPGTSGIEQYF. The CDR3 DNA follows: TGTGCCAGCAGTCCCGGGACTAGCGGGATCGAGCAGTACTTC.

This clone was observed a few times. The chain couples TRBV12-3 or TRBV12-4 to TRBJ1-4; D perhaps matches TRBD1 (6 bases). The CDR3 contains 12 residues. The ends were cut back, 5 bases at V and 10 bases at J, with 11 bases in the middle. DNA of the CDR3: TGTGCCAGCAGTGAGGGGGAGGGAAAACTGTTTTTT. This encodes CASSEGEGKLFF.

The rearrangement joins TRBV11-2 to TRBJ2-3; D is undetermined. The V and J ends lost 1 base and 6 bases respectively, with 8 bases between them. The CDR3 is 13 amino acids. CDR1 is SGHAT, CDR2 FQNNGV, per germline. This CDR3 is CASSLGSKDTQYF. CDR3 nucleotides: TGTGCCAGCAGCTTAGGGAGCAAGGATACGCAGTATTTT. Based on the CDR3 plus reference TRBV11-2 and TRBJ2-3, the full variable domain is EAGVAQSPRYKIIEKRQSVAFWCNPISGHATLYWYQQILGQGPKLLIQFQNNGVVDDSQLPKDRFSAERLKGVDSTLKIQPAKLEDSAVYLCASSLGSKDTQYFGPGTRLTVL.

This chain connects TRBV11-3 to TRBJ1-4, with D tentatively TRBD1 (5 bases). There are 16 residues in the CDR3. The V end lost 0 bases, the J end lost 8 bases, and 16 bases lay between the germline ends. CDR1 is SGHNT, CDR2 YENEEA, per germline. CDR3 region: CASSLDKGRAGEKLFF. The CDR3 coding sequence is TGTGCCAGCAGCTTAGACAAGGGCAGGGCGGGGGAAAAACTGTTTTTT.

The chain recombines TRBV18 with TRBJ2-7; TRBD1 matches 7 bases. CDR1 KGHSH and CDR2 LQKENI come from the germline V gene. The CDR3 is made up of 14 amino acids. Losses at the gene ends were 3 bases for V and 2 bases for J; bases not matched to a gene: 4. The CDR3 DNA is TGTGCCAGCTCACCGTCCGGGACAGCCTACGAGCAGTACTTC. Its protein product is CASSPSGTAYEQYF.

The chain recombines TRBV6-2 or TRBV6-3 with TRBJ2-3; 10 bases line up with TRBD2. Germline V gives CDR1 MNHEY, CDR2 SVGEGT. V shed 2 bases and J 3 bases; nucleotides not matched to a gene: 5. The CDR3 runs 16 residues. The CDR3 DNA is TGTGCCAGCAGTTACCCTGGACTAGCGGAAACAGATACGCAGTATTTT. Amino acids: CASSYPGLAETDTQYF.

CDR3 residues: CAISGQANQPQHF. The CDR3 DNA follows: TGTGCCATCAGTGGACAGGCTAATCAGCCCCAGCATTTT. The V gene is TRBV10-3, the J gene TRBJ1-5; D perhaps matches TRBD1 (6 bases). Germline V CDR1 and CDR2: ENHRY, SYGVKD. CDR3 length: 13 residues. Trimming stripped 4 bases from V and 4 bases from J, with 8 bases between.

V and J are TRBV7-2 and TRBJ2-1, with TRBD2 matching 7 bases. CDR3 length: 15 amino acids. V shed 1 base, J shed 5 bases, and the junction held 5 bases outside the gene matches. The germline V gene has CDR1 SGHTA and CDR2 FQGNSA. The CDR3 coding sequence is TGTGCCAGCAGCTTAGACGGGAGGAAGAACAATGAGCAGTTCTTC. It codes for CASSLDGRKNNEQFF.

The chain uses TRBV6-5 and TRBJ1-1, with D hard to call. This CDR3 comprises 13 residues. The V end lost 6 bases, the J end lost 0 bases, and 8 bases lay between the germline ends. Germline V lookup: CDR1 MNHEY, CDR2 SVGAGI. Written as DNA, the CDR3 is TGTGCCAGCAGGATCAGTCTGAACACTGAAGCTTTCTTT. Translation: CASRISLNTEAFF.

The CDR3 here is CASSQEAGSGNTIYF. The CDR3 DNA reads TGCGCCAGCAGCCAAGAAGCAGGCTCTGGAAACACCATATATTTT. The chain recombines TRBV4-3 with TRBJ1-3; no definite D call. V was shortened by 0 bases and J by 0 bases, with 6 bases between the two germline ends. The CDR3 totals 15 residues. Germline V gene sequence: CDR1 LGHNA, CDR2 YSLEER.

The CDR3 sequence: CASSDRTGADTQYF. The CDR3 region has the DNA TGTGCCAGCAGTGATAGGACGGGGGCAGATACGCAGTATTTT. V usage is TRBV2 and J usage is TRBJ2-3; the D gene is possibly TRBD2 (6 bases). The CDR3 consists of 14 residues. Germline lookup yields CDR1 SNHLY and CDR2 FYNNEI. V lost 3 bases, J lost 4 bases, and 11 bases lay in between. Full variable domain (missing parts from reference TRBV2 and TRBJ2-3): EPEVTQTPSHQVTQMGQEVILRCVPISNHLYFYWYRQILGQKVEFLVSFYNNEISEKSEIFDDQFSVERPDGSNFTLKIRSTKLEDSAMYFCASSDRTGADTQYFGPGTRLTVL.

The chain recombines TRBV19 with TRBJ1-1; the D gene is possibly TRBD1 (6 bases). V lost 5 bases to trimming and J lost 2 bases, with 15 bases between them. The CDR3 totals 15 residues. The germline V gene has CDR1 LNHDA and CDR2 SQIVND (reference sequence). CDR3 in amino acids: CASSGGPGHNTEAFF. The CDR3 DNA follows: TGTGCCAGTAGTGGGGGTCCGGGACACAACACTGAAGCTTTCTTT.

This clone has a single count. This chain links TRBV7-6 with TRBJ2-3; TRBD2 aligns across 11 bases. Germline lookup yields CDR1 SGHVS and CDR2 FNYEAQ. CDR3 length: 16 amino acids. After removal of 2 bases from V and 3 bases from J, the junction contained 4 bases not matched to a gene. The CDR3 nucleotides read TGTGCCAGCAGCTTACGACTAGCGGGGATTACAGATACGCAGTATTTT. The encoded protein is CASSLRLAGITDTQYF.

The chain uses TRBV11-3 and TRBJ2-5; maybe TRBD2 (5 bases). The CDR3 runs to 15 residues. Germline V CDR1 and CDR2: SGHNT, YENEEA. V was shortened by 3 bases and J by 5 bases, with 16 bases between the two germline ends. The DNA for the CDR3 is TGTGCCAGCAGCTTCGGAGGAAATTTGGTTGAGACCCAGTACTTC. Its translation is CASSFGGNLVETQYF.

The V and J genes are TRBV27 and TRBJ2-3; D is ambiguous. Germline assignment: CDR1 MNHEY and CDR2 SMNVEV (reference sequence). The germline V and J ends were trimmed by 6 bases and 5 bases, with 6 bases remaining between them. CDR3 length equals 11 residues. The chain's CDR3 is CASRMRDTQYF. CDR3 DNA sequence: TGTGCCAGCAGAATGAGAGATACGCAGTATTTT.

The V and J genes are TRBV7-2 and TRBJ2-7; TRBD2 agrees at 8 bases. Germline CDR1 and CDR2: SGHTA and FQGNSA. V gave up 0 bases and J gave up 7 bases; unmatched junction bases: 8. CDR3 length equals 15 residues. CDR3 region: CASSLAEREIREQYF. The CDR3 DNA follows: TGTGCCAGCAGCTTAGCTGAGCGGGAGATCAGGGAGCAGTACTTC. The variable domain in full, with the rest retrieved from reference TRBV7-2 and TRBJ2-7, is GAGVSQSPSNKVTEKGKDVELRCDPISGHTALYWYRQSLGQGLEFLIYFQGNSAPDKSGLPSDRFSAERTGGSVSTLTIQRTQQEDSAVYLCASSLAEREIREQYFGPGTRLTVT.

V gene TRBV19 combines with J gene TRBJ1-4; D remains ambiguous. This CDR3 contains 15 residues. Trimming stripped 7 bases from V and 8 bases from J, with 20 bases between. The germline V gene has CDR1 LNHDA and CDR2 SQIVND (reference sequence). The CDR3 sequence: CASNGENRGGEKLFF. The CDR3 DNA reads TGTGCCAGTAATGGAGAGAATAGAGGAGGAGAAAAACTGTTTTTT.

V usage is TRBV6-4 and J usage is TRBJ1-5; TRBD1 might be the D (5 bases). This CDR3 region has 16 residues. The germline CDR1 and CDR2 sequences are MRHNA and SNTAGT. V lost 0 bases and J lost 0, with 9 bases in between. CDR3 protein: CASSDSRGNSNQPQHF. CDR3 nucleotides: TGTGCCAGCAGTGACTCTCGGGGGAATAGCAATCAGCCCCAGCATTTT.

The gene calls are TRBV10-2 and TRBJ1-1, with D unresolved. CDR3 length equals 14 residues. V lost 1 base and J 4 bases, leaving 10 bases between the germline ends. The germline V gene encodes CDR1 WSHSY and CDR2 SAAADI. The CDR3 loop is CASSEYEGGTEAFF. CDR3 DNA sequence: TGCGCCAGCAGTGAGTATGAGGGTGGCACTGAAGCTTTCTTT.